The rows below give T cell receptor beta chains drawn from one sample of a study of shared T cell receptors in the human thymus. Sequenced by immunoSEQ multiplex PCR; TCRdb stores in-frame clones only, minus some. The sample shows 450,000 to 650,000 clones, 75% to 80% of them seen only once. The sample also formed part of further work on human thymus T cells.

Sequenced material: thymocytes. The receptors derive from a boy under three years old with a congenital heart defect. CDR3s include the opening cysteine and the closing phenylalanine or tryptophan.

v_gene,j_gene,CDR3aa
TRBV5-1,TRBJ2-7,CASSQVTGDYEQYF
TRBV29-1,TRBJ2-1,CSVVRGQGYNEQFF
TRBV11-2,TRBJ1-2,CASSLDWDREDYGYTF
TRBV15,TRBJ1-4,CATKTGGCNEKLFF
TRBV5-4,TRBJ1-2,CASSLEGQGADGYTF
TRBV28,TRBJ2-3,CASSLPAGGTTDTQYF
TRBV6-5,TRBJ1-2,CASHHRGRGGYTF
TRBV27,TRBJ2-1,CASSSGGGAYNEQFF
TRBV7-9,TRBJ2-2,CASYRLDTGELFF
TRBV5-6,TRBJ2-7,CASSLGGSRDEQYF
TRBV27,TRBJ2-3,CASKLSGRERVDTQYF
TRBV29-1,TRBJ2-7,CSVEEERGPSYEQYF
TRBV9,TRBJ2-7,CASSVGRAGYEQYF
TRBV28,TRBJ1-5,CASCSPGQGAAYSNQPQHF
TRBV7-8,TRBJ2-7,CASSPRTSGSYEQYF
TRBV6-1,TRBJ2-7,CASMGGYEQYF
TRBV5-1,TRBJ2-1,CASRTELSGKDSYNEQFF
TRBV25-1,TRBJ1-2,CASSESEGASNYGYTF
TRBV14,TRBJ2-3,CASSQWGGASTDTQYF
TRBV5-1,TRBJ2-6,CASSVTGSGANVLTF
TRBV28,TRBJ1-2,CASSLCTGTTPNYGYTF
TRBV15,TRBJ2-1,CATSREYLAGDNEQFF
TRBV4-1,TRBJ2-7,CASSHNFRDRGREQYF
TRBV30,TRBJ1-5,CAWSVGTGGGYSNQPQHF
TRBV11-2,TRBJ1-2,CASSWGGRTNYGYTF
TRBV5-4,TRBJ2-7,CASSYRDKPYEQYF
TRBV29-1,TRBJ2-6,CSVVSGAGANVLTF
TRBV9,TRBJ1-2,CASSPGSPDSSEGYTF
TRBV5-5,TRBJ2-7,CASLGTGDSYEQYF
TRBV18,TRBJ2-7,CASSRKNREGEQYF
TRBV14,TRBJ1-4,CASSQIGGPLEKLFF
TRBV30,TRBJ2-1,CAWDPLAGYNEQFF
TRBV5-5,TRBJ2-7,CASSLGARTIGRTYEQYF
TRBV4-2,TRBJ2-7,CASSPMDLLAAEQYF
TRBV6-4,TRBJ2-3,CASGQGFPSDTQYF
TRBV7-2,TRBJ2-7,CASSLSSPLAGGKAKQYF